Below are 28 T cell receptor beta chains sequenced from a single sample in a study of shared T cell receptors in the human thymus. Profiled with immunoSEQ multiplex PCR; TCRdb holds only in-frame clones, not every one. The sample holds about 540,000 clones, about four fifths seen once. These same data were also listed under a study on human thymus T cells.

Material for sequencing was thymocytes. These receptors were taken from a boy under two years old with a congenital heart defect.

This clone appeared once. The gene calls are TRBV29-1 and TRBJ2-7, with 7 bases fitting TRBD2. V gave up 7 bases and J gave up 2 bases; unmatched junction bases: 11. CDR3 size: 14 residues. From germline, CDR1 is SQVTM and CDR2 ANQGSEA. CDR3 sequence (DNA): TGCAGCGCCGTGCGCGGGAGAATCCCCTACGAGCAGTACTTC. It yields the protein CSAVRGRIPYEQYF.

This clone was found a few times. The V call is TRBV6-1, the J call TRBJ2-7; 8 bases line up with TRBD1. Germline V gives CDR1 MNHNS, CDR2 SASEGT. The CDR3 runs to 14 residues. The V and J ends lost 7 bases and 2 bases, in that order; junction bases with no gene match: 7. In DNA, the CDR3 is TGTGCCAGCACTCCCGACAGGGGAACCTACGAGCAGTACTTC. Residues: CASTPDRGTYEQYF.

The chain couples TRBV5-4 to TRBJ2-7; D is possibly TRBD1 (5 bases). This CDR3 contains 16 residues. The V end was cut by 4 bases, the J end by 0 bases, with 17 bases between. CDR1 is SGHNT, CDR2 YYREEE, per germline (reference sequence). This CDR3 is CASSSDPTGASYEQYF. Here the CDR3 DNA reads TGTGCCAGCAGCAGCGACCCCACAGGAGCCTCCTACGAGCAGTACTTC.

In this sample, this clone turned up once. The V and J genes are TRBV30 and TRBJ2-3; D possibly corresponds to TRBD2 (6 bases). This CDR3 spans 15 amino acids. Germline CDR1 and CDR2: GTSNPN and SVGIG (reference sequence). With 2 bases removed from V and 2 bases from J, the gap between germline ends came to 14 bases. The CDR3 sequence is CAWSKRGDFTDTQYF. The DNA for the CDR3 is TGTGCCTGGAGTAAACGCGGGGATTTCACAGATACGCAGTATTTT.

This chain joins TRBV9 and TRBJ2-7; D is possibly TRBD1 (5 bases). V was trimmed by 0 bases and J by 5 bases, leaving 18 bases between them. There are 16 residues in the CDR3. Germline loops: CDR1 SGDLS, CDR2 YYNGEE. CDR3 coding DNA: TGTGCCAGCAGCGTAGTTCAAACCCCCGACAGTAACGAGCAGTACTTC. Protein: CASSVVQTPDSNEQYF.

The chain has TRBV4-1 and TRBJ1-1, with 10 bases matching TRBD1. Germline V gives CDR1 MGHRA, CDR2 YSYEKL. V lost 2 bases and J lost 7; bases outside the gene matches: 7. This CDR3 is built from 15 residues. Here the CDR3 DNA reads TGCGCCAGCAGCCAAATTCCCGACAGGGGGCTTGAAGCTTTCTTT. Its translation is CASSQIPDRGLEAFF.

The chain joins TRBV30 to TRBJ2-7; D might be TRBD1 (6 bases). The V and J ends lost 0 bases and 3 bases respectively, with 18 bases between them. Germline assignment: CDR1 GTSNPN and CDR2 SVGIG (reference sequence). The CDR3 runs 16 residues. DNA for the CDR3: TGTGCCTGGAGTGTACCTCGACAGGCCCAATTCTACGAGCAGTACTTC. Translated, it gives CAWSVPRQAQFYEQYF.

This clone has only a few counts. The gene calls are TRBV6-7 and TRBJ2-1; 9 nucleotides agree with TRBD2. TRBV6-7 is an ORF, and what it does is uncertain. CDR3 length: 15 amino acids. Trimming took 6 bases from V and 6 from J; bases not matched to a gene: 9. The CDR3 coding sequence is TGTGCCAGCAGCCCATCGCGGGGGGGGTTCAATGAGCAGTTCTTC. It specifies CASSPSRGGFNEQFF.

The chain is built from TRBV4-3 and TRBJ2-1, with 7 bases lining up with TRBD2. After removal of 0 bases from V and 3 bases from J, the junction contained 5 bases not matched to a gene. The germline CDR1 and CDR2 sequences are LGHNA and YSLEER. CDR3 size: 16 residues. CDR3 in amino acids: CASSQECGSIYNEQFF. In DNA, the CDR3 is TGCGCCAGCAGCCAAGAGTGCGGGAGCATCTACAATGAGCAGTTCTTC.

This chain connects TRBV4-1 to TRBJ2-5, with 7 positions matching TRBD1. The CDR3 sequence is 16 residues long. The germline V gene has CDR1 MGHRA and CDR2 YSYEKL. Trimming cost V 1 base and J 4 bases; bases outside gene matches: 9. CDR3 nucleotides: TGCGCCAGCAGCCAAGTAGAGGAGACAGGGACAGAGACCCAGTACTTC. Its protein is CASSQVEETGTETQYF.

The chain has TRBV5-6 and TRBJ2-7; D gene unclear. The V end lost 4 bases, the J end lost 2 bases, and 19 bases lay between the germline ends. The germline CDR1 and CDR2 sequences are SGHDT and YYEEEE. CDR3 size: 16 residues. The CDR3 coding sequence is TGTGCCAGCAGCCCCGAGAGGCCCAACCTAACCTACGAGCAGTACTTC. It specifies CASSPERPNLTYEQYF.

The chain has TRBV5-1 and TRBJ2-1; 8 bases fit TRBD2. V gave up 2 bases and J gave up 2 bases; unmatched junction bases: 6. CDR3 length: 16 amino acids. From germline, CDR1 is SGHRS and CDR2 YFSETQ. The DNA of the CDR3 is TGCGCCAGCAGCTTTACCGGGGGGGGCACCTACAATGAGCAGTTCTTC. This encodes CASSFTGGGTYNEQFF.

The J gene is TRBJ2-3, the V gene TRBV4-2; D is perhaps TRBD2 (5 bases). Germline lookup yields CDR1 LGHNA and CDR2 YNFKEQ. This CDR3 region has 15 residues. Deletions cut 1 base from V and 1 base from J, with 9 bases between. The CDR3 coding sequence is TGTGCCAGCAGCCAAGCGAGCGGCCGCACAGATACGCAGTATTTT. Protein product: CASSQASGRTDTQYF.

The chain combines TRBV7-9 with TRBJ2-2, with D possibly matching TRBD2 (6 bases). Trimming took 5 bases from V and 4 from J, leaving 17 bases between them. CDR1 SEHNR and CDR2 FQNEAQ come from the germline V gene (reference sequence). The CDR3 runs to 16 residues. The CDR3 region is CASSPTGSATTGELFF. For the CDR3, the DNA is TGTGCCAGCAGCCCCACCGGGAGCGCAACCACCGGGGAGCTGTTTTTT.

The DNA of the CDR3 is TGTGCCAGCAGTGAAGTCGGCGGAACGAACACCGGGGAGCTGTTTTTT. It codes for CASSEVGGTNTGELFF. The J gene is TRBJ2-2, the V gene TRBV6-1, with D unresolved. CDR3 length: 16 residues. Trimming pared 1 base from V and 0 bases from J, leaving 9 bases between. Germline assignment: CDR1 MNHNS and CDR2 SASEGT.

This sequence joins TRBV27 and TRBJ2-7, with D tentatively TRBD1 (5 bases). This CDR3 has 14 residues. From germline, CDR1 is MNHEY and CDR2 SMNVEV (reference sequence). V shed 3 bases and J shed 1 base, with 10 bases lying between them. CDR3 coding DNA: TGTGCCAGCAGTTTCAGGGTCCCTTCCTACGAGCAGTACTTC. Amino acid sequence: CASSFRVPSYEQYF.

This chain uses TRBV10-1 with TRBJ2-7, with 10 bases identical to TRBD1. Per the germline V gene, CDR1 is WNHNN and CDR2 is SYGVQD (reference sequence). Losses at the gene ends were 8 bases for V and 9 bases for J; bases not matched to a gene: 13. The CDR3 runs to 14 residues. CDR3 amino acids: CASSHSTGTGVQYF. Here the CDR3 DNA reads TGCGCCAGCTCTCACTCAACCGGGACAGGGGTGCAGTACTTC.

This clone was counted only a few times. Other DNA sequences in this sample translate to the same CDR3. The DNA of the CDR3 is TGTGCCAGCAGTTACAGCCAGGGGAGGAACACCGGGGAGCTGTTTTTT. Encoded protein: CASSYSQGRNTGELFF. The gene calls are TRBV6-5 and TRBJ2-2, with D possibly being TRBD1 (6 bases). Germline assignment: CDR1 MNHEY and CDR2 SVGAGI. Trimming removed 2 bases at V and 1 base at J, with 11 bases between. CDR3 size: 16 residues.

This clone was seen a few times. The same CDR3 can be traced to other DNA sequences in this sample. The rearrangement uses TRBV27 and TRBJ2-7; 8 positions match TRBD2. CDR1 MNHEY and CDR2 SMNVEV come from the germline V gene (reference sequence). Germline trimming cut 6 bases from V and 2 bases from J; bases unmatched to any gene: 6. The CDR3 contains 14 residues. CDR3 sequence: CASRSGRETYEQYF. The DNA for the CDR3 is TGTGCCAGCAGGTCCGGGAGGGAAACCTACGAGCAGTACTTC.

The rearrangement joins TRBV28 to TRBJ2-7, with 7 bases that match TRBD2. Trimming took 6 bases from V and 6 from J; bases not matched to a gene: 17. This CDR3 is built from 16 residues. Germline CDR1 reads MDHEN; CDR2 reads SYDVKM. The CDR3 reads CASSLGRARSIGEQYF. CDR3 DNA: TGTGCCAGCAGCCTGGGGAGGGCCCGCTCTATAGGCGAGCAGTACTTC.

The chain uses TRBV6-5 and TRBJ1-1, with D maybe TRBD1 (5 bases). Germline-derived CDR1 and CDR2 are MNHEY and SVGAGI. The CDR3 is 13 amino acids. Trimming stripped 2 bases from V and 5 bases from J, with 9 bases between. In DNA, the CDR3 is TGTGCCAGCAGTTACCAGGGTTGGACTGAAGCTTTCTTT. Translation gives CASSYQGWTEAFF.

J is TRBJ2-5 and V is TRBV4-1; TRBD2 matches at 9 bases. Trimming at V came to 1 base and at J to 3 bases, leaving 12 bases not matched to a gene. This CDR3 spans 18 amino acids. The V gene's germline CDR1 is MGHRA and CDR2 YSYEKL. In DNA, the CDR3 is TGCGCCAGCAGCCAAGTGGGGTTGGGCGGGAGGGAGGAAGAGACCCAGTACTTC. Translated: CASSQVGLGGREEETQYF.

V usage is TRBV27 and J usage is TRBJ2-7, with D tentatively TRBD2 (6 bases). The CDR3 runs to 17 residues. Trimming cost V 4 bases and J 2 bases, with 21 bases left between them. The V gene's germline CDR1 is MNHEY and CDR2 SMNVEV (reference sequence). The CDR3 DNA reads as TGTGCCAGCAGTTCTAACCCGACCGGGACTCGAGCCTACGAGCAGTACTTC. It encodes CASSSNPTGTRAYEQYF.

This clone turned up a few times. The chain carries TRBV10-3 and TRBJ2-7; D is possibly TRBD2 (6 bases). V was shortened by 5 bases and J by 1 base, with 12 bases between the two germline ends. CDR1 is ENHRY and CDR2 is SYGVKD in the germline V gene. The CDR3 has 14 residues. The CDR3 here is CAISSGSGSYEQYF. The CDR3 DNA follows: TGTGCCATCAGTAGCGGGTCTGGATCCTACGAGCAGTACTTC.

A single count supports this clone. This chain links TRBV10-3 with TRBJ2-1, with D possibly matching TRBD1 (7 bases). Germline values: CDR1 ENHRY, CDR2 SYGVKD. V lost 4 bases to trimming and J lost 6 bases, with 13 bases between them. This CDR3 spans 14 amino acids. The CDR3 DNA reads as TGTGCCATCAGTGCAGGGGGGAGGCCCAATGAGCAGTTCTTC. Residues: CAISAGGRPNEQFF.

This chain joins TRBV11-3 and TRBJ2-5; TRBD2 agrees at 11 bases. The ends lost 5 bases at V and 2 bases at J; junction bases unmatched: 10. The length of the CDR3 is 17 residues. Germline V gene data show CDR1 as SGHNT and CDR2 as YENEEA. The DNA of the CDR3 is TGTGCCAGCAGCAATCCCGGGACTAGCGGATTACAAGAGACCCAGTACTTC. Translated, it gives CASSNPGTSGLQETQYF.

The chain has TRBV25-1 and TRBJ2-2, with a weak D call TRBD1 (5 bases). Trimming left V 5 bases short and J 7 bases short, with 14 bases between. The CDR3 sequence is 14 residues long. The germline V gene has CDR1 MGHDK and CDR2 SYGVNS. This chain's CDR3 is CASSTLQGVGELFF. The DNA for the CDR3 is TGTGCCAGCAGTACCCTCCAGGGTGTCGGGGAGCTGTTTTTT. The variable domain in full, completed from reference TRBV25-1 and TRBJ2-2, reads EADIYQTPRYLVIGTGKKITLECSQTMGHDKMYWYQQDPGMELHLIHYSYGVNSTEKGDLSSESTVSRIRTEHFPLTLESARPSHTSQYLCASSTLQGVGELFFGEGSRLTVL.

The chain has TRBV29-1 and TRBJ1-2; D unresolved. Trimming left V 7 bases short and J 5 bases short, with 5 bases between. CDR3 size: 9 residues. The germline V gene encodes CDR1 SQVTM and CDR2 ANQGSEA. CDR3 sequence (DNA): TGCAGCGCTCAGTATGGCTACACCTTC. The encoded protein is CSAQYGYTF.